These 7 T cell receptor beta chains were sequenced from one sample in a study of low-dose radiotherapy and immunotherapy resistance in tumors. Alpha and beta chains were covered, as first-strand cDNA relied on TRAV- and TRBV-specific primers. The authors amplified TCRs for about 20 PCR cycles with a constant-region primer and a V-primer adapter. TCRdb fed the reads into MiXCR, producing one record per CDR3 protein. The data hold 65,000 to 85,000 distinct CDR3 sequences, with less than 20% observed a single time. The time point here: after trial treatment. The treatment denotes: LDRT plus nivolumab, ipilimumab, low-dose cyclophosphamide and aspirin (RACIN trial). Sequenced material: PBMCs, taken after low-dose radiotherapy plus immunotherapy. Receptors were obtained from a male donor with prostate cancer.

This clonotype has at least ten counts. This rearrangement joins TRBV20-1 to TRBJ2-7; 9 bases fit TRBD1. The trim removed 3 bases at V and 4 bases at J, leaving 10 bases unmatched. The CDR3 sequence is 15 residues long. From germline, CDR1 is DFQATT and CDR2 SNEGSKA (reference sequence). The CDR3 bases are TGCAGTGCTAGGCAGGACGGGACAGGGATGTACGAGCAGTACTTC. Translating gives CSARQDGTGMYEQYF.

This clonotype has a count of ten or more. The chain carries TRBV28 and TRBJ1-1; 8 nucleotides match TRBD1. J gave up 3 bases and V 4 bases, and 10 bases lay outside the gene matches. CDR3 size: 16 residues. The germline CDR1 and CDR2 sequences are MDHEN and SYDVKM. The chain's CDR3 is CASSWTGTPSDTEAFF. For the CDR3, the DNA is TGTGCCAGCAGTTGGACAGGGACGCCTTCGGACACTGAAGCTTTCTTT.

This clonotype was seen repeatedly, ten times or more. The V call is TRBV6-2 or TRBV6-3, the J call TRBJ2-2, with 8 bases matching TRBD2. CDR1 is MNHEY and CDR2 is SVGEGT in the germline V gene. This CDR3 comprises 16 residues. V shed 6 bases and J 6 bases; nucleotides not matched to a gene: 12. The CDR3 DNA reads TGTGCCAGCAGCCTAAGGAGCGGGAGTAGCCCCGGGGAGCTGTTTTTT. Its translation is CASSLRSGSSPGELFF.

The chain employs TRBV29-1 and TRBJ2-5, with 10 bases matching TRBD1. V dropped 6 bases and J dropped 4; count of bases not matched to a gene: 5. Germline assignment: CDR1 SQVTM and CDR2 ANQGSEA. The CDR3 spans 13 residues. In nucleotides, the CDR3 is TGCAGCGTCCGGGACAGGGGAGGAGAGACCCAGTACTTC. It encodes CSVRDRGGETQYF.

This clonotype showed up many times. The chain carries TRBV20-1 and TRBJ2-5; D is unresolved. This CDR3 region has 12 residues. Germline CDR1 and CDR2: DFQATT and SNEGSKA (reference sequence). V was shortened by 3 bases and J by 1 base, with 6 bases between the two germline ends. CDR3 in DNA: TGCAGTGCTAGTCGCATCCAAGAGACCCAGTACTTC. Translated: CSASRIQETQYF.

This clonotype came up many times. The gene calls are TRBV28 and TRBJ2-3, with D tentatively TRBD2 (6 bases). CDR3 length: 15 amino acids. V lost 3 bases and J lost 1, with 11 bases in between. Per the germline V gene, CDR1 is MDHEN and CDR2 is SYDVKM. CDR3 DNA sequence: TGTGCCAGCAGTTTCCGCGGGGCGGGCACAGATACGCAGTATTTT. It translates to CASSFRGAGTDTQYF.

Turning to this clonotype: This sequence may be a read error, since a much larger clone differs from it by one base. The V and J genes are TRBV19 and TRBJ2-1; D is perhaps TRBD2 (6 bases). V was trimmed by 5 bases and J by 7 bases, leaving 15 bases between them. This CDR3 has 14 residues. CDR1 LNHDA and CDR2 SQIVND come from the germline V gene (reference sequence). The CDR3 DNA sequence: TGTGCCAGTAGTTTAGCGGTAGTCCAGAATGAGCAGTTCTTC. It specifies CASSLAVVQNEQFF.